Described below is a single TCR beta chain sequence and its context. Its antigen is undetermined. The data originate from a study of T cells expressing NK-cell markers. TCRdb re-called the 5' RACE reads and shows each CDR3 protein once, DNA omitted. The sample totals 6,500 to 9,500 distinct CDR3 sequences. CDR1 is MNHNS and CDR2 is SASEGT in the germline V gene. The CDR3 length is 14 residues. General observations from the study: The dominant NKG2C+ clonotypes represented about 1.0-7.0% of CD8+ T cells in over 5 donors. Certain NKG2C+ T cell clones were expanded, and their HCMV specificity remained unclear.

Source material: blood T cells: a sorted CD56 or NKG2C T cell subset, CD4+ or CD8+ T cells, or bulk PBMC T cells (not recorded which). The receptor's source is a man aged 18-75 years in good health. The V call is TRBV6-1, the J call TRBJ2-3. The CDR3 here is CASREGLDTDTQYF.